One sample yielded the 27 T cell receptor beta chains listed below, sequenced in a study of blood T cell repertoires in COVID-19. The table came from immunoSEQ multiplex PCR; TCRdb's copy has only in-frame clones and leaves some out. In the table there are around 97,000 clones, more than 75% of which are singletons. Sequenced: peripheral blood. These receptors came from a human donor in a cohort sampled during active COVID-19.

The chain joins TRBV12-5 to TRBJ1-1, with TRBD1 identical over 7 bases. Trimming removed 1 base from V and 3 bases from J; junction bases left unmatched: 5. CDR3 length equals 15 residues. Per the germline V gene, CDR1 is LGHNT and CDR2 is FRNRAP. CDR3 DNA sequence: TGTGCTAGTGGTTTGGCACAGGGGAGGCACACTGAAGCTTTCTTT. It is translated as CASGLAQGRHTEAFF.

The chain combines TRBV6-6 with TRBJ2-2; TRBD2 aligns across 7 bases. The trim removed 0 bases at V and 0 bases at J, leaving 1 base unmatched. CDR1 MNHNY and CDR2 SVGAGI come from the germline V gene (reference sequence). The CDR3 has 16 amino acids. CDR3 sequence (DNA): TGTGCCAGCAGTTACTCTGGGGGGGCGAACACCGGGGAGCTGTTTTTT. This sequence encodes CASSYSGGANTGELFF.

This chain uses TRBV6-4 with TRBJ2-7; 8 bases map to TRBD2. Germline V gives CDR1 MRHNA, CDR2 SNTAGT. This CDR3 spans 17 amino acids. Trimming removed 2 bases from V and 3 bases from J; junction bases left unmatched: 12. Written as DNA, the CDR3 is TGTGCCAGCAGTGACCCCTCCCGGGGCGGGGGGCACTACGAGCAGTACTTC. Protein product: CASSDPSRGGGHYEQYF.

The V and J genes are TRBV7-2 and TRBJ1-1, with D uncertain. Trimming left V 1 base short and J 1 base short, with 10 bases between. Germline V gene lookup returns CDR1 SGHTA and CDR2 FQGNSA. The CDR3 length is 15 residues. The CDR3 is CASSLVGGKNTEAFF. The DNA for the CDR3 is TGTGCCAGCAGCTTAGTTGGCGGCAAGAACACTGAAGCTTTCTTT.

The chain is built from TRBV4-2 and TRBJ2-3; 7 bases map to TRBD2. CDR1 LGHNA and CDR2 YNFKEQ come from the germline V gene. V gave up 1 base and J gave up 5 bases; unmatched junction bases: 12. There are 17 residues in the CDR3. Written as DNA, the CDR3 is TGTGCCAGCAGCCAAGGAGGGCCGGGGGGTCCCATAGATACGCAGTATTTT. Its translation: CASSQGGPGGPIDTQYF.

The chain has TRBV11-2 and TRBJ2-5; 9 nucleotides agree with TRBD1. The CDR3 sequence is 19 residues long. CDR1 is SGHAT, CDR2 FQNNGV, per germline. The V segment lost 5 bases and the J segment 0 bases; nucleotides outside the gene matches: 16. The CDR3 nucleotides are TGTGCCAGCAGCCGACGGCGCGACAGGGGGTTCAGGTACCAAGAGACCCAGTACTTC. It is translated as CASSRRRDRGFRYQETQYF.

The rearrangement joins TRBV6-5 to TRBJ1-5; no firm D call. The CDR3 is 15 amino acids. V dropped 5 bases and J dropped 2 bases, with 13 bases sitting between them. CDR1 is MNHEY, CDR2 SVGAGI, per germline. The CDR3 DNA is TGTGCCAGCAGTAACACCCTAGAAGGCAATCAGCCCCAGCATTTT. As protein: CASSNTLEGNQPQHF.

This sequence joins TRBV7-2 and TRBJ2-6; D is unclear. The CDR3 spans 15 residues. With 1 base removed from V and 5 bases from J, the gap between germline ends came to 9 bases. The germline CDR1 and CDR2 sequences are SGHTA and FQGNSA. The CDR3 nucleotides read TGTGCCAGCAGCTTAGTGCTTTCTAGGGCCAACGTCCTGACTTTC. Amino acids: CASSLVLSRANVLTF.

This chain uses TRBV4-1 with TRBJ1-2, with D perhaps matching TRBD1 (5 bases). Germline V lookup: CDR1 MGHRA, CDR2 YSYEKL. The V and J ends lost 4 bases and 0 bases respectively, with 12 bases between them. CDR3 length equals 15 residues. The CDR3 DNA is TGCGCCAGCAGCCTTCAAGACAGCCCTAACTATGGCTACACCTTC. Translating gives CASSLQDSPNYGYTF.

The J gene is TRBJ2-3, the V gene TRBV6-5, with a tentative D call TRBD1 (6 bases). The CDR3 length is 14 residues. Trimming removed 10 bases from V and 5 bases from J, with 19 bases in between. Germline V gene lookup returns CDR1 MNHEY and CDR2 SVGAGI. The CDR3 loop is CATAGAASRDTQYF. The CDR3 region has the DNA TGTGCCACCGCAGGGGCCGCATCAAGAGATACGCAGTATTTT.

This sequence joins TRBV4-2 and TRBJ2-3, with a weak D call TRBD1 (6 bases). There are 15 residues in the CDR3. The germline V gene encodes CDR1 LGHNA and CDR2 YNFKEQ. The ends were cut back, 0 bases at V and 4 bases at J, with 11 bases in the middle. This CDR3 is CASSQERGSPDTQYF. Here the CDR3 DNA reads TGTGCCAGCAGCCAAGAGAGGGGGAGTCCAGATACGCAGTATTTT.

This chain links TRBV2 with TRBJ2-3; 16 nucleotides align to TRBD2. J gave up 5 bases and V 5 bases, and 10 bases lay outside the gene matches. The length of the CDR3 is 18 residues. Germline CDR1 is SNHLY and CDR2 is FYNNEI. CDR3 nucleotides: TGTGCCAGCAGTACTCCGGGACTAGCGGGGGGGGGAAGAGATACGCAGTATTTT. Residues: CASSTPGLAGGGRDTQYF. Supplemented by reference TRBV2 and TRBJ2-3, the full variable domain reads EPEVTQTPSHQVTQMGQEVILRCVPISNHLYFYWYRQILGQKVEFLVSFYNNEISEKSEIFDDQFSVERPDGSNFTLKIRSTKLEDSAMYFCASSTPGLAGGGRDTQYFGPGTRLTVL.

V gene TRBV14 combines with J gene TRBJ2-7; D call uncertain. Trimming stripped 1 base from V and 3 bases from J, with 7 bases between. Germline CDR1 reads SGHDN; CDR2 reads FVKESK. The CDR3 runs to 13 residues. Here the CDR3 reads CASSQASGYEQYF. CDR3 sequence (DNA): TGTGCCAGCAGCCAAGCGTCCGGCTACGAGCAGTACTTC.

The chain recombines TRBV6-4 with TRBJ2-1, with TRBD2 identical over 9 bases. CDR1 and CDR2 from the germline V gene are MRHNA and SNTAGT. The CDR3 sequence is 15 residues long. V shed 6 bases and J 4 bases; nucleotides not matched to a gene: 7. The CDR3 spells CASSPLAGGYNEQFF. The CDR3 DNA sequence: TGTGCCAGCAGCCCATTGGCGGGGGGGTACAATGAGCAGTTCTTC.

The V and J genes are TRBV2 and TRBJ2-7, with D possibly being TRBD2 (6 bases). The V gene's germline CDR1 is SNHLY and CDR2 FYNNEI. Trimming took 6 bases from V and 4 from J, leaving 10 bases between them. The CDR3 sequence is 12 residues long. CDR3 nucleotide sequence: TGTGCCAGCAGGGGACTCGGATACGAGCAGTACTTC. Translated: CASRGLGYEQYF.

The J gene is TRBJ1-2, the V gene TRBV5-5; tentative D call: TRBD1 (6 bases). CDR1 SGHKS and CDR2 YYEKEE come from the germline V gene (reference sequence). This CDR3 contains 14 residues. Trimming took off 0 bases at V and 2 bases at J, with 8 bases between the two ends. The CDR3 protein is CASSLERGNYGYTF. The CDR3 DNA is TGTGCCAGCAGCTTGGAGAGGGGGAACTATGGCTACACCTTC.

V is TRBV19 and J is TRBJ2-3; no clear D. The CDR3 runs 15 residues. Germline V CDR1 and CDR2: LNHDA, SQIVND (reference sequence). V shed 3 bases and J shed 4 bases, with 14 bases lying between them. The CDR3 protein is CASSISDLVPDTQYF. In DNA form, the CDR3 reads TGTGCCAGTAGTATTTCAGATCTAGTTCCAGATACGCAGTATTTT.

CDR3 residues: CASSPGSGGSQPQHF. The CDR3 DNA is TGTGCCAGCTCACCTGGCTCGGGGGGATCTCAGCCCCAGCATTTT. The chain recombines TRBV18 with TRBJ1-5; D may be TRBD1 (5 bases). The ends were cut back, 3 bases at V and 6 bases at J, with 15 bases in the middle. The CDR3 is made up of 15 amino acids. Germline values: CDR1 KGHSH, CDR2 LQKENI.

The genes are TRBV6-1 and TRBJ2-1; D may be TRBD1 (5 bases). The germline gives CDR1 MNHNS, CDR2 SASEGT. Between the trimmed V and J ends, which lost 1 base and 9 bases, there was a span of 10 bases. CDR3 length equals 13 residues. CDR3 protein: CASSEERGFEQFF. CDR3 DNA sequence: TGTGCCAGCAGTGAAGAAAGGGGTTTTGAGCAGTTCTTC.

This rearrangement joins TRBV15 to TRBJ1-1, with D unclear. This CDR3 region has 19 residues. V was cut by 0 bases and J by 0 bases, with 20 bases left in between. Germline CDR1 LNHNV, CDR2 YYDKDF (reference sequence). CDR3 residues: CATSRDRLLIRPMNTEAFF. CDR3 in DNA: TGTGCCACCAGCAGAGATCGACTGCTGATCCGACCCATGAACACTGAAGCTTTCTTT. Using reference TRBV15 and TRBJ1-1 for the parts outside the CDR3, the full variable domain is DAMVIQNPRYQVTQFGKPVTLSCSQTLNHNVMYWYQQKSSQAPKLLFHYYDKDFNNEADTPDNFQSRRPNTSFCFLDIRSPGLGDTAMYLCATSRDRLLIRPMNTEAFFGQGTRLTVV.

This clone was observed once. The rearrangement uses TRBV18 and TRBJ1-5; tentative D call: TRBD1 (5 bases). The CDR3 totals 13 residues. Per germline, CDR1 KGHSH and CDR2 LQKENI. V gave up 6 bases and J gave up 5 bases, with 11 bases separating them. The CDR3 nucleotides read TGTGCCAGCTCGCGGGACCGAGATCAGCCCCAGCATTTT. This encodes CASSRDRDQPQHF.

The chain recombines TRBV5-1 with TRBJ2-3, with 11 bases identical to TRBD2. Trimming took 5 bases from V and 3 from J; bases not matched to a gene: 8. The germline V gene has CDR1 SGHRS and CDR2 YFSETQ. The CDR3 is 16 amino acids. CDR3 residues: CASRFLAGGRTDTQYF. Here the CDR3 DNA reads TGCGCCAGCAGGTTTCTAGCGGGGGGCCGTACAGATACGCAGTATTTT.

This chain joins TRBV18 and TRBJ2-1; 8 bases agree with TRBD1. Germline V gene lookup returns CDR1 KGHSH and CDR2 LQKENI. The CDR3 totals 15 residues. The junction had 8 bases not matched to a gene; V was cut back by 3 bases and J by 7 bases. The CDR3 nucleotides read TGTGCCAGCTCACCGCAGATTTACAGGGGGAATGAGCAGTTCTTC. This codes for CASSPQIYRGNEQFF.

Only one count was recorded for this clone. The J gene is TRBJ1-4, the V gene TRBV24-1; D perhaps matches TRBD1 (5 bases). The CDR3 extends over 18 amino acids. The V end was cut by 5 bases, the J end by 3 bases, with 21 bases between. Germline CDR1 and CDR2: KGHDR and SFDVKD. The CDR3 DNA is TGTGCCACCAGTGTTCTATTCGGGAGTGTGGGGCCTAATGAAAAACTGTTTTTT. This translates into CATSVLFGSVGPNEKLFF.

In its sample, this clone was seen a few times. This chain joins TRBV2 and TRBJ2-2; the match to TRBD1 covers 10 bases. The trim removed 8 bases at V and 2 bases at J, leaving 2 bases unmatched. Germline V lookup: CDR1 SNHLY, CDR2 FYNNEI. The CDR3 length is 14 residues. The CDR3 nucleotides read TGTGCCAGCGGACAGGGGGGAAACACCGGGGAGCTGTTTTTT. Its protein product is CASGQGGNTGELFF.

The chain joins TRBV3-1 (or the pseudogene TRBV3-2) to TRBJ1-6; D perhaps matches TRBD1 (6 bases). V was trimmed by 2 bases and J by 11 bases, leaving 19 bases between them. The CDR3 totals 16 residues. From germline, CDR1 is LGHDT and CDR2 YNNKEL (reference sequence). This CDR3 reads CASSQIYRDIKTPLHF. The CDR3 bases are TGTGCCAGCAGCCAAATATACCGGGACATCAAGACACCCCTCCACTTT.

This rearrangement joins TRBV5-4 to TRBJ2-3; D not certain. The length of the CDR3 is 12 residues. Germline CDR1 reads SGHNT; CDR2 reads YYREEE (reference sequence). V lost 4 bases to trimming and J lost 3 bases, with 6 bases between them. The CDR3: CASSHQTDTQYF. The CDR3 DNA follows: TGTGCCAGCAGCCACCAGACAGATACGCAGTATTTT.